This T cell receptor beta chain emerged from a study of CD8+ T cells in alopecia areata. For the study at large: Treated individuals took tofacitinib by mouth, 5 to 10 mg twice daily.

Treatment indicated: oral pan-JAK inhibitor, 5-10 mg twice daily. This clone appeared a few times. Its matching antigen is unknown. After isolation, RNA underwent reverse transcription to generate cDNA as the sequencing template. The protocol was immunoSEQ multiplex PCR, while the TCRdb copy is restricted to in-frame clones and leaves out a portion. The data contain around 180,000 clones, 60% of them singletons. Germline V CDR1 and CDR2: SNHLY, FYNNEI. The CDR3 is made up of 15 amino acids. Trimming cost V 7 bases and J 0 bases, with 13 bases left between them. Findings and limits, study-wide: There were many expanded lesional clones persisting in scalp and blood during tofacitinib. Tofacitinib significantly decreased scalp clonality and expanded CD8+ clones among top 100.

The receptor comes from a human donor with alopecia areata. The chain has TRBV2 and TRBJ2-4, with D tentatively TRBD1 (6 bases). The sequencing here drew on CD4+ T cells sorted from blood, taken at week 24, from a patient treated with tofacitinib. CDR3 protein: CASNPDSQAKNIQYF. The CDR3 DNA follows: TGTGCCAGCAACCCGGACAGCCAAGCCAAAAACATTCAGTACTTC. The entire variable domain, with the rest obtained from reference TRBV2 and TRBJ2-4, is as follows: EPEVTQTPSHQVTQMGQEVILRCVPISNHLYFYWYRQILGQKVEFLVSFYNNEISEKSEIFDDQFSVERPDGSNFTLKIRSTKLEDSAMYFCASNPDSQAKNIQYFGAGTRLSVL.